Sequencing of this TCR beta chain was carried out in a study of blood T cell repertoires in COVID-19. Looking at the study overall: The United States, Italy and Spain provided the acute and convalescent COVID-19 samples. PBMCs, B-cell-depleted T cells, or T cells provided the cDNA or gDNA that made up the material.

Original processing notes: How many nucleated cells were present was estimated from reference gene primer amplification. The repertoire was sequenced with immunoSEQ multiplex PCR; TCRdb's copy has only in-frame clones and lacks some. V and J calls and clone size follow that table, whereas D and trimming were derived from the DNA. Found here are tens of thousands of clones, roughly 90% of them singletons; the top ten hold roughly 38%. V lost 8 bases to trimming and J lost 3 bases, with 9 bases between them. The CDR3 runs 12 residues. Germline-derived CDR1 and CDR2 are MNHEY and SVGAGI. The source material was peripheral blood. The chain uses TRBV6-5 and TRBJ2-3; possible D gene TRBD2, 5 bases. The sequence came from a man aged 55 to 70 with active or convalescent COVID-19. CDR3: CASGRGTDTQYF. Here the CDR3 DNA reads TGTGCCAGCGGCCGGGGAACAGATACGCAGTATTTT.